This entry lists 6 T cell receptor beta chains sequenced from one sample in a study of CD8 T cells in Susac syndrome (dated by TCRdb to between 2018 and 2021). Library preparation used the immunoSEQ multiplex PCR assay. RNA was extracted using the RNeasy kit, and roughly 0.5 to 1 ug of the RNA was reverse transcribed with random hexamers. In-frame beta chains were kept once TCRdb had trimmed the public reads at Q25 with fastp and called clones with MiXCR. Each entry merges the rows of one CDR3 protein and shows their most common DNA and genes. This sample is represented by 160,000 or so distinct CDR3 sequences; just over 90% of them were singletons. The ten largest account for approximately 0.14% of the sample. Source material: CD4+ T cells from PBMCs. These receptor sequences come from a human donor in good health.

The chain uses TRBV12-3 or TRBV12-4 and TRBJ2-5; D may be TRBD2 (9 bases). The CDR3 extends over 15 amino acids. V was trimmed by 7 bases and J by 5 bases, leaving 20 bases between them. The chain's CDR3 is CASMRQGTSLETQYF. The CDR3 nucleotides read TGTGCCAGCATGAGACAGGGGACTAGCCTGGAGACCCAGTACTTC.

The chain is built from TRBV2 and TRBJ1-2; a possible D gene is TRBD1 (5 bases). This CDR3 contains 15 residues. Trimming removed 4 bases from V and 0 bases from J, with 12 bases in between. Germline V gene sequence: CDR1 SNHLY, CDR2 FYNNEI. The CDR3 nucleotides read TGTGCCAGCAGTGTGGAGGGGCTGGCTAACTATGGCTACACCTTC. It yields the protein CASSVEGLANYGYTF. Looking up the rest from reference TRBV2 and TRBJ1-2 gives the full variable domain: EPEVTQTPSHQVTQMGQEVILRCVPISNHLYFYWYRQILGQKVEFLVSFYNNEISEKSEIFDDQFSVERPDGSNFTLKIRSTKLEDSAMYFCASSVEGLANYGYTFGSGTRLTVV.

The chain is built from TRBV20-1 and TRBJ2-6, with D perhaps TRBD1 (5 bases). V lost 0 bases to trimming and J lost 0 bases, with 12 bases between them. Per the germline V gene, CDR1 is DFQATT and CDR2 is SNEGSKA (reference sequence). The CDR3 has 17 residues. CDR3: CSARELGHPSGANVLTF. Written as DNA, the CDR3 is TGCAGTGCTAGAGAGTTAGGACATCCCTCTGGGGCCAACGTCCTGACTTTC.

This chain connects TRBV4-2 to TRBJ2-2, with 8 nucleotides matching TRBD2. CDR3 length: 16 amino acids. The germline V gene has CDR1 LGHNA and CDR2 YNFKEQ. V lost 0 bases and J lost 6; bases outside the gene matches: 6. In DNA form, the CDR3 reads TGTGCCAGCAGCCAAGAGGGGCGGGGGGTATCCGGGGAGCTGTTTTTT. It encodes CASSQEGRGVSGELFF.

The chain joins TRBV7-3 to TRBJ2-6, with a weak D call TRBD2 (6 bases). CDR1 and CDR2 (germline): SGHTA, FQGTGA. The V end lost 5 bases, the J end lost 2 bases, and 10 bases lay between the germline ends. The CDR3 has 15 residues. DNA of the CDR3: TGTGCCAGCAGCCTAGGAGGGCCTGGGGCCAACGTCCTGACTTTC. Translation: CASSLGGPGANVLTF.

Only one count was recorded for this clonotype. The V gene is TRBV20-1, the J gene TRBJ2-7; possible D gene TRBD1, 6 bases. This CDR3 is 12 amino acids long. Germline V gene sequence: CDR1 DFQATT, CDR2 SNEGSKA (reference sequence). V lost 5 bases, J lost 3 bases, and 11 bases lay in between. The CDR3 DNA reads TGCAGTGCTTTCAAAGGGGGCTACGAGCAGTACTTC. This gives the protein CSAFKGGYEQYF.